This TCR beta chain originates from a study of cytomegalovirus exposure and HLA in healthy donors. General observations from the study: Most of the TCR beta V segments (in an earlier analysis) were productive either about 87% or about 30% of the time. Among TCR beta chains, those listed as cytomegalovirus-associated numbered fewer than 200.

Comment on this clone: What it binds is not known.

The PCR ran on 60 Vbeta and 13 Jbeta primers. Sequencing was performed with immunoSEQ multiplex PCR; in TCRdb, only in-frame clones are kept and a portion is missing. The data hold roughly 110,000 clones, with 77% observed a single time. Germline V gene sequence: CDR1 MDHEN, CDR2 SYDVKM. Trimming cost V 6 bases and J 2 bases, with 26 bases left between them. CDR3 length: 19 amino acids. The V and J genes are TRBV28 and TRBJ1-5, with a tentative D call TRBD1 (5 bases). This sequence was found in a male donor in good health and CMV-seronegative. Sequences were obtained from PBMCs. CDR3 DNA sequence: TGTGCCAGCAGCCCGCCTCAGGCTCGAAGGGGCGGTGGCAATCAGCCCCAGCATTTT. This codes for CASSPPQARRGGGNQPQHF.